This T cell receptor beta chain was documented in a study of T-cell reconstitution after alpha-beta-depleted transplantation in children. The V end was cut by 6 bases, the J end by 4 bases, with 12 bases between. The germline V gene has CDR1 SQVTM and CDR2 ANQGSEA. This CDR3 is 12 amino acids long. Preparing the TCRbeta library involved the use of unique molecular identifiers. TCRdb called the PCR reads again in MiXCR, with one record for every CDR3 protein. The table shows 260,000 or so distinct CDR3 sequences, with 9.5% to 15% occurring only once. This clonotype was observed at least ten times. The J gene is TRBJ1-1, the V gene TRBV29-1; the D gene is possibly TRBD1 (5 bases). This clonotype originated in a human donor who donated a stem cell graft to a child with acute lymphoblastic leukemia. Material: PBMCs from the stem cell graft donor, obtained from the stem cell graft. Here the CDR3 DNA reads TGCAGCGTGTGGGGGGTCCGCACTGAAGCTTTCTTT. Protein: CSVWGVRTEAFF.